This entry is about one TCR beta chain. Per the original methods: Amplifying reference gene primers gave estimates of nucleated cell counts. Libraries were prepared by immunoSEQ multiplex PCR; TCRdb keeps only in-frame clonotypes and omits some of them. V and J calls and clone size are as listed in that table; D and trimming were resolved from the DNA. The table shows under 250,000 clones, with roughly 90% occurring only once. This sample stems from a study of blood T cell repertoires in COVID-19. Study information: Samples came from the United States, Italy and Spain, spanning acute and convalescent COVID-19. PBMCs, B-cell-depleted T cells, or T cells provided the cDNA or gDNA that made up the material.

Trimming pared 0 bases from V and 6 bases from J, leaving 12 bases between. CDR1 and CDR2 (germline): SGHRS, YFSETQ. This CDR3 is built from 14 residues. The receptor was derived from a man aged 55 to 70 with COVID-19, enrolled during active disease. The chain carries TRBV5-1 and TRBJ1-1; D not resolved. Sequenced: peripheral blood. The DNA of the CDR3 is TGCGCCAGCAGCTTGGAGGCGGCCGCGGCTGAAGCTTTCTTT. Translating it yields CASSLEAAAAEAFF.